Shown below are 2 T cell receptor beta chains from a single sample sequenced in a study of molecular identifiers for immune sequencing clone quantification. TCRdb analysed the PCR reads with MiXCR anew, one entry per CDR3 protein. The profile shows over 550,000 distinct CDR3 sequences, around 25% of them singletons. What was sequenced was naive CD8+ T cells from blood, with Jurkat cell RNA spiked in. The subset was: FACS-sorted CD8+CD4-CCR7+CD45RA+ naive T cells. All receptors derive from a human donor in good health. Some libraries in this study had Jurkat cell RNA spiked in.

This clonotype came up many times. The chain is built from TRBV4-3 and TRBJ2-3, with D tentatively TRBD2 (6 bases). In germline, CDR1 is LGHNA, CDR2 YSLEER. Trimming took off 4 bases at V and 3 bases at J, with 17 bases between the two ends. This CDR3 has 16 amino acids. The chain's CDR3 is CASSPTRAGRTDTQYF. CDR3 coding DNA: TGCGCCAGCAGCCCGACTCGGGCGGGGAGAACAGATACGCAGTATTTT.

About this clonotype itself: At one end, the junction sequence differs from germline, possibly due to a read error. This chain links TRBV6-2 or TRBV6-3 with TRBJ1-1; D possibly corresponds to TRBD1 (5 bases). From germline, CDR1 is MNHEY and CDR2 SVGEGT. This CDR3 is 13 amino acids long. The CDR3, as DNA: TGTGCCAGCAATTACGGGGGGACCAATGAAGCTTTCTTT. This gives the protein CASNYGGTNEAFF.